Sequencing of this T cell receptor beta chain was carried out in a study of cytotoxic CD8 clonotypes in ibrutinib-treated CLL. Study-wide results and caveats: The clonality went up when patients responded to ibrutinib and dropped back toward baseline at progression.

The assay was immunoSEQ multiplex PCR, and TCRdb's table has in-frame clones only and misses some. The repertoire holds roughly 220,000 clones, with 70% as singletons. Frozen-stored PBMCs produced roughly 2 micrograms of genomic DNA for TCR beta libraries. The CDR3 runs to 14 residues. In germline, CDR1 is SGHAT, CDR2 FQDESV (reference sequence). The germline V and J ends were trimmed by 1 base and 2 bases, with 7 bases remaining between them. This clone was seen repeatedly, ten times or more. Its specificity is not known. The sequence was obtained from a human donor with chronic lymphocytic leukemia. This specimen consisted of PBMCs, obtained after 12 months of ibrutinib treatment. The chain joins TRBV11-1 to TRBJ2-3, with D hard to call. CDR3 residues: CASSLGRSTDTQYF. The CDR3 DNA reads as TGTGCCAGCAGCTTAGGACGGTCCACAGATACGCAGTATTTT.